One and the same sample provided the 7 T cell receptor beta chains below, sequenced in a study of blood T cell repertoires in COVID-19. Data came from immunoSEQ multiplex PCR; TCRdb stores just in-frame clones and leaves some out. Of 150,000 to 200,000 clones detected, about 88% appear once; the ten largest clones hold around 4.8%. Sequencing was done on a sample of peripheral blood. Source of these receptors: a human donor in a cohort sampled during active COVID-19.

This clone has more than one count but fewer than ten. The chain combines TRBV7-9 with TRBJ2-7, with 14 bases that match TRBD2. The germline V gene encodes CDR1 SEHNR and CDR2 FQNEAQ (reference sequence). This CDR3 region has 16 residues. Germline trimming cut 5 bases from V and 0 bases from J; bases unmatched to any gene: 3. CDR3 in amino acids: CASSTGTSGSSYEQYF. CDR3 sequence (DNA): TGTGCCAGCAGCACCGGGACTAGCGGGAGCTCCTACGAGCAGTACTTC.

This clone has only a few counts. This chain connects TRBV4-2 to TRBJ2-7; D perhaps matches TRBD2 (5 bases). Per the germline V gene, CDR1 is LGHNA and CDR2 is YNFKEQ. There are 14 residues in the CDR3. V was trimmed by 3 bases and J by 6 bases, leaving 15 bases between them. The CDR3, as DNA: TGTGCCAGCAGCCATGGGGAGCGATCTGTCGAGCAGTACTTC. Encoded protein: CASSHGERSVEQYF.

The chain joins TRBV19 to TRBJ1-4; D gene unclear. The CDR3 is 14 residues long. The germline CDR1 and CDR2 sequences are LNHDA and SQIVND (reference sequence). V was trimmed by 3 bases and J by 6 bases, leaving 11 bases between them. The CDR3, as DNA: TGTGCCAGTAGTATCAGGTCCGGGGATGAAAAACTGTTTTTT. Translating gives CASSIRSGDEKLFF.

In this sample, this clone turned up once. The chain uses TRBV21-1 and TRBJ2-7; the DNA was not used to check the table's D call, TRBD2. TRBV21-1 is described as a pseudogene. The CDR3 is 18 amino acids. The CDR3 protein is CASSKDPGGAGGPYEQYF. For the CDR3, the DNA is TGTGCCAGCAGCAAAGACCCCGGGGGAGCGGGAGGGCCCTACGAGCAGTACTTC.

J is TRBJ2-3 and V is TRBV2; D may be TRBD2 (6 bases). V gave up 6 bases and J gave up 2 bases, with 12 bases separating them. Germline V gene sequence: CDR1 SNHLY, CDR2 FYNNEI. CDR3 length equals 14 residues. The CDR3 bases are TGTGCCAGCAGCCTAATAGCGGACACAGATACGCAGTATTTT. Translated, it gives CASSLIADTDTQYF.

V gene TRBV5-1 combines with J gene TRBJ2-2; 7 bases line up with TRBD2. Germline trimming cut 6 bases from V and 5 bases from J; bases unmatched to any gene: 16. CDR3 length: 17 amino acids. Germline V gene sequence: CDR1 SGHRS, CDR2 YFSETQ. The CDR3 DNA is TGCGCCAGCAAAGGACTCTACGCCGGGGGGTCTACCGGGGAGCTGTTTTTT. It translates to CASKGLYAGGSTGELFF. Complete variable domain (other parts from reference TRBV5-1 and TRBJ2-2): KAGVTQTPRYLIKTRGQQVTLSCSPISGHRSVSWYQQTPGQGLQFLFEYFSETQRNKGNFPGRFSGRQFSNSRSEMNVSTLELGDSALYLCASKGLYAGGSTGELFFGEGSRLTVL.

Only a few counts were recorded for this clone. This chain joins TRBV6-1 and TRBJ2-3; TRBD1 matches 8 bases. Germline V lookup: CDR1 MNHNS, CDR2 SASEGT. Trimming at V came to 1 base and at J to 5 bases, leaving 2 bases not matched to a gene. CDR3 length: 14 residues. The CDR3, as DNA: TGTGCCAGCAGTGAAGGACAGGGGAGAGATACGCAGTATTTT. This translates into CASSEGQGRDTQYF.